This paragraph reports one TCR beta chain. This clone has a count of ten or more. Its antigen target is currently unknown. This entry is derived from a study of T cell clonality in common variable immunodeficiency (dated by TCRdb to between 2014 and 2017). Overall results and qualifications from the work: Although equal DNA input was used, an average of about 80,000 unique sequences per sample was obtained for controls, compared with some 30,000 for CVID samples. It was noted by the authors that sequencing of the repertoires of T cell subpopulations would be needed to clarify the cause of the increased clonality in CVID. Healthy controls shared more TCRbeta clones with each other than CVID subjects shared among themselves (p < 0.0001). Fewer deletions and N-nucleotide insertions were reportedly observed in CVID TCRbeta sequences, and highly modified clones with 13 or more V deletions were reportedly absent from CVID TCRbeta sequences. TCRbeta clonality was higher in CVID subjects than in healthy controls (t-test p = 0.018), and the increase was most characteristic of about a third of subjects. Patient heterogeneity within the CVID cohort put limits on correlating repertoire features with clinical complications.

For sequencing, equivalent amounts of genomic DNA were input from CVID and control samples. For every sample, a 60 bp segment covering the rearranged TCRbeta CDR3 region was amplified and then sequenced. The immunoSEQ assay, a bias-corrected multiplex PCR with high-throughput sequencing, was employed for TCRbeta amplification. In the authors' own workflow: Every unique nucleotide sequence was considered a clone and was annotated with V, D and J genes, copy number and frequency. Sequences were labeled productive if in frame, and non-productive if out of frame or containing stop codons. As previously described, clonality was calculated on the basis of Shannon's entropy. The predicted amino acid sequences of productive clones were used to derive mean CDR3 Kyte-Doolittle hydropathy. Hierarchical clustering of scaled V gene usage was performed with the R hclust function using Manhattan distance and complete linkage. Clone sharing by CDR3 amino acid sequence was assessed by resampling 12 repertoires per group over 100 rounds. The repertoires were searched for 65 to 80 published EBV-specific and fewer than 250 published CMV-specific TCRbeta sequences. Analysis left out a couple of CVID samples that produced under 10,000 sequences, so fewer than 50 CVID repertoires remained. TCRdb re-hosts the immuneACCESS table, in-frame sequences only. Its copies lack some clones; in the studies checked, an unresolved V gene accounts for under half of them, and the cause for the rest is not known. V, J and clone size were drawn from that table, and D and trimming were deduced from the DNA. This sample shows roughly 34,000 clones, and none of them turns up only once. The leading ten clones occupy approximately 1% of the sample.

Most CVID patients and most healthy controls were of Caucasian heritage. From each donor, roughly 4.5 to 9 ml of heparinized peripheral whole blood was collected. TCRbeta CDR3 repertoires were sequenced from genomic DNA of adults with common variable immune deficiency (CVID) and healthy adult controls. The control group was made up of about 22 healthy adult volunteers (approximately 10 male and around twelve female) whose ages ranged from 23 to 66 years, with a mean age of approximately 32. Diluted blood was density-centrifuged over Hypaque 1077 or Ficoll-Paque to isolate peripheral blood mononuclear cells. Genomic DNA was extracted from unsorted mononuclear cells by Qiagen column purification or by a centrifugation-based method. The clonotype was recovered from a person between 18 and 75 years old in good health. The sequencing sample was made of peripheral blood mononuclear cells.

The sequenced part of the CDR3 DNA is TGCGCCAGCAGCTTGGAGGGGGGGAATCAGCCC. This encodes CASSLEGGNQP. The CDR3 as a whole reads CASSLEGGNQPQHF. The sequence is built from TRBV5-1 and TRBJ1-5; a weak D assignment points to TRBD1 (6 bases agree). The read terminates 3 residues ahead of where the CDR3 ends, so the germline J gene completes it. The CDR3 runs 14 amino acids, cysteine and phenylalanine included. The DNA covers only part of the CDR3, 33 bases in frame from base 1. At the junction V is shortened by 0 bases and J by 4 bases, with 8 bases in between. Via the germline V gene, CDR1 is SGHRS and CDR2 YFSETQ.